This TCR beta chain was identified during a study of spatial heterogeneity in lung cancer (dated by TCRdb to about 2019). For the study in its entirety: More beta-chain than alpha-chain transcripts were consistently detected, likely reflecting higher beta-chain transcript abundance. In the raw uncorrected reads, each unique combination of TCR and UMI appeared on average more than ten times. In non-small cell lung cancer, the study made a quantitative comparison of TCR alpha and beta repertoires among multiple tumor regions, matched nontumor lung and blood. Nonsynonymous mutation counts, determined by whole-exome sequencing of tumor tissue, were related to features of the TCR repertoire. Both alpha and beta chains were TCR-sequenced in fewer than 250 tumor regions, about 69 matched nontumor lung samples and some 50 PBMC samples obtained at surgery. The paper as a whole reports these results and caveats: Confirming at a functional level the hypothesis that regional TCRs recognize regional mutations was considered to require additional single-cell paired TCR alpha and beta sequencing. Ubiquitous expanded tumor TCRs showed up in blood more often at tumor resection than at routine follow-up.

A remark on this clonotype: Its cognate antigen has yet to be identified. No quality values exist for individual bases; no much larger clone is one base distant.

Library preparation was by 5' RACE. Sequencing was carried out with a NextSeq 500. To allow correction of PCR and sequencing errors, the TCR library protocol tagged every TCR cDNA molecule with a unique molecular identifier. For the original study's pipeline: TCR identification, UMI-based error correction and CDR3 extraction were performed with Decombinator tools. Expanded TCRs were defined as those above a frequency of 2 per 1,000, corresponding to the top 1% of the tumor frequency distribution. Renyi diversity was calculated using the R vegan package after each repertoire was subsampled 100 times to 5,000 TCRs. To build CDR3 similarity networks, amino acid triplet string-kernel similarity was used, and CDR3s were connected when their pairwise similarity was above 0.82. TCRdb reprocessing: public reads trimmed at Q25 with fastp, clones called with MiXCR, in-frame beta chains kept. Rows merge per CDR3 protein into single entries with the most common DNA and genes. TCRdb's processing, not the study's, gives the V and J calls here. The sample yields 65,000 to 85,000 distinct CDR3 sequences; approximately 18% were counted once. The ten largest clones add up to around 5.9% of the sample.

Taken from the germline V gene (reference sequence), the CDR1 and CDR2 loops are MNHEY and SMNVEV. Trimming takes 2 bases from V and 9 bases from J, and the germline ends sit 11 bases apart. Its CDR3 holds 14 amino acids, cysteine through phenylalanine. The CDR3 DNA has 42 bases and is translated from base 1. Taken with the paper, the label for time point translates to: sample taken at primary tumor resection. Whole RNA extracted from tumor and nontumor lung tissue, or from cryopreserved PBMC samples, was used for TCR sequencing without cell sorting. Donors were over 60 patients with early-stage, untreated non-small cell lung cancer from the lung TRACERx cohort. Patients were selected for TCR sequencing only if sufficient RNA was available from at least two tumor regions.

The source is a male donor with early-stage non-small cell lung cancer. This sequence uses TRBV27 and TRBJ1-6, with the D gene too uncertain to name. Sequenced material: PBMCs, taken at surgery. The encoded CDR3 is CASSLGPQSSPLHF. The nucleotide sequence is TGTGCCAGCAGTTTAGGTCCCCAAAGTTCACCCCTCCACTTT.